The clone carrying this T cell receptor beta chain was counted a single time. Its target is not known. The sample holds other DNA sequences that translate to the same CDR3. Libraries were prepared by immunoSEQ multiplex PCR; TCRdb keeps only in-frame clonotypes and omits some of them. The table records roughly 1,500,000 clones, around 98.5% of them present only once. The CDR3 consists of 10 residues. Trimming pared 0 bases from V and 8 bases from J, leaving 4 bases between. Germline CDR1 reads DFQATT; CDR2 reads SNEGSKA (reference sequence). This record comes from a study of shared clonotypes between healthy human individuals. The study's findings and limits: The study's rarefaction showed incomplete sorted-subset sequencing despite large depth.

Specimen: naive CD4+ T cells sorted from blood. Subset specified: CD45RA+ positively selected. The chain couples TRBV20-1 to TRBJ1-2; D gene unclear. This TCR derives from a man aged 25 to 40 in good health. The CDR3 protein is CSAREGGYTF. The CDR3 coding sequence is TGCAGTGCTAGAGAAGGAGGCTACACCTTC.